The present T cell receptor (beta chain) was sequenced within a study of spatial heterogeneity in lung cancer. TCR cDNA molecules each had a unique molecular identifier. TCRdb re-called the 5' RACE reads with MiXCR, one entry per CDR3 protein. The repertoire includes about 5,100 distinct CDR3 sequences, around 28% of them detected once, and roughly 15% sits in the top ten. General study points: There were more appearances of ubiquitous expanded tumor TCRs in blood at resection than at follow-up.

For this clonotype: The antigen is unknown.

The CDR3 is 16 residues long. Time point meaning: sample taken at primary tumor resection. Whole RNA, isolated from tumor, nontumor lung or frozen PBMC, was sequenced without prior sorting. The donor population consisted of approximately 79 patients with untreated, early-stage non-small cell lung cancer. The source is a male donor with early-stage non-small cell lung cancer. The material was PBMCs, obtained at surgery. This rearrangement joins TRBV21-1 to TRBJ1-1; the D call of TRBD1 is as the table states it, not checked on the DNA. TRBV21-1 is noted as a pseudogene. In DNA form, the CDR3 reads TGTGCCAGCAGCGGGGACAGGGGGCGGGTTTACACTGAAGCTTTCTTT. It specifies CASSGDRGRVYTEAFF.